The 10 T cell receptor beta chains presented below share a single source sample, sequenced in a study of identical twins. TCRdb reprocessed the 5' RACE reads via MiXCR and lists one record per CDR3 protein. The sample lists just under 650,000 distinct CDR3 sequences; under 8.5% were seen once. This sample was also put to use in a study of yellow fever vaccine responses in identical twins.

The sample taken for sequencing was PBMCs. The receptors here all came from a woman aged 18-35 years in good health.

This clonotype has a count of ten or more. The rearrangement joins TRBV29-1 to TRBJ2-7, with a weak D call TRBD2 (6 bases). CDR3 size: 13 residues. Germline CDR1 SQVTM, CDR2 ANQGSEA. Trimming stripped 4 bases from V and 2 bases from J, with 12 bases between. CDR3 sequence (DNA): TGCAGCGTTGGTGGCGGCGGGACCTACGAGCAGTACTTC. This translates into CSVGGGGTYEQYF.

This clonotype has only one observation. The chain combines TRBV5-1 with TRBJ2-7; TRBD1 aligns across 7 bases. Trimming cost V 4 bases and J 4 bases; bases outside gene matches: 5. This CDR3 spans 13 amino acids. Germline CDR1 is SGHRS and CDR2 is YFSETQ. This CDR3 is CASSVRQGYEQYV. The CDR3 DNA reads as TGCGCCAGCAGCGTCCGACAGGGTTACGAGCAGTACGTC.

This clonotype came up many times. The chain combines TRBV7-2 with TRBJ2-3; 8 bases are shared with TRBD1. Per germline, CDR1 SGHTA and CDR2 FQGNSA. The junction had 6 bases not matched to a gene; V was cut back by 3 bases and J by 4 bases. CDR3 size: 15 residues. The CDR3 DNA reads as TGTGCCAGCAGCTTCTCACGGACAGGGTCAGATACGCAGTATTTT. This translates into CASSFSRTGSDTQYF.

The V gene is TRBV20-1, the J gene TRBJ2-3; 8 bases line up with TRBD2. The CDR3 is 13 residues long. The V and J ends lost 1 base and 4 bases, in that order; junction bases with no gene match: 1. From germline, CDR1 is DFQATT and CDR2 SNEGSKA (reference sequence). As DNA, the CDR3 is TGCAGTGCTAGAGTCGGGGGGGCAGATACGCAGTATTTT. It codes for CSARVGGADTQYF.

This clonotype was detected ten times or more. V gene TRBV5-1 combines with J gene TRBJ2-5, with TRBD1 matching 7 bases. This CDR3 has 13 amino acids. V shed 5 bases and J 5 bases; nucleotides not matched to a gene: 6. Germline CDR1 reads SGHRS; CDR2 reads YFSETQ. In DNA, the CDR3 is TGCGCCAGCAGTCCCGGGACAGTTGAGACCCAGTACTTC. It codes for CASSPGTVETQYF.

This clonotype was seen more than once but under ten times. This chain joins TRBV2 and TRBJ2-1; possibly TRBD1 for D (5 bases). Germline V gene data show CDR1 as SNHLY and CDR2 as FYNNEI. V gave up 6 bases and J gave up 8 bases, with 17 bases separating them. The CDR3 is 14 amino acids. DNA of the CDR3: TGTGCCAGCAGAAGGGCTCTGGACACTCATGAGCAGTTCTTC. This codes for CASRRALDTHEQFF.

This clonotype was counted many times. The J gene is TRBJ2-5, the V gene TRBV5-1, with a tentative D call TRBD2 (6 bases). The V and J ends lost 0 bases and 1 base respectively, with 16 bases between them. CDR3 length: 17 amino acids. Germline loops: CDR1 SGHRS, CDR2 YFSETQ. The CDR3 region is CASSLGPTSRPQETQYF. CDR3 in DNA: TGCGCCAGCAGCTTGGGGCCAACTAGCAGGCCCCAAGAGACCCAGTACTTC.

This clonotype occurred many times. The chain uses TRBV5-1 and TRBJ2-1; 11 bases align to TRBD2. The CDR3 has 15 residues. With 4 bases clipped from V and 4 bases from J, the junction kept 4 bases outside the gene matches. From germline, CDR1 is SGHRS and CDR2 YFSETQ. The CDR3 nucleotides are TGCGCCAGCAGCCCGACTAGCGGGGATTACAATGAGCAGTTCTTC. Amino acids: CASSPTSGDYNEQFF. The full variable domain, completed using reference TRBV5-1 and TRBJ2-1, is KAGVTQTPRYLIKTRGQQVTLSCSPISGHRSVSWYQQTPGQGLQFLFEYFSETQRNKGNFPGRFSGRQFSNSRSEMNVSTLELGDSALYLCASSPTSGDYNEQFFGPGTRLTVL.

This clonotype was observed a handful of times. This chain uses TRBV7-2 with TRBJ2-5; TRBD2 matches at 8 bases. Germline V gene data show CDR1 as SGHTA and CDR2 as FQGNSA. The CDR3 runs to 15 residues. V lost 2 bases, J lost 1 base, and 3 bases stayed unmatched. DNA of the CDR3: TGTGCCAGCAGCTTATGGGGACTAGTCCAAGAGACCCAGTACTTC. It encodes CASSLWGLVQETQYF.

This clonotype was counted a few times. A read error is possible here, since a much larger clone lies one base away. V and J are TRBV6-5 and TRBJ1-2, with D perhaps TRBD1 (6 bases). Looked up from germline, CDR1 is MNHEY and CDR2 is SVGAGI. The CDR3 spans 14 residues. The V end lost 2 bases, the J end lost 2 bases, and 9 bases lay between the germline ends. CDR3 DNA sequence: TGTGCCAGCAGTTACACCGGACAGAACTATGGCTACACCTTC. Protein: CASSYTGQNYGYTF.